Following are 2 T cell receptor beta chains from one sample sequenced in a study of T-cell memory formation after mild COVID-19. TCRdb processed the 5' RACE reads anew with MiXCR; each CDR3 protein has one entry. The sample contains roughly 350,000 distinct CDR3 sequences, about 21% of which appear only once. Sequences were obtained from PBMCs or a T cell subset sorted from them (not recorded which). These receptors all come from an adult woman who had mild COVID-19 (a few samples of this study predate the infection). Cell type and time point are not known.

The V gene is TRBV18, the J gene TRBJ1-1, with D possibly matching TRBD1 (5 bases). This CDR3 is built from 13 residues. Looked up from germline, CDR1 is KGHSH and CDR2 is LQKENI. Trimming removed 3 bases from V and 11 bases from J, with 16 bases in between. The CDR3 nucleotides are TGTGCCAGCTCACCGGGTGGACGAAGGGACGCTTTCTTT. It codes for CASSPGGRRDAFF.

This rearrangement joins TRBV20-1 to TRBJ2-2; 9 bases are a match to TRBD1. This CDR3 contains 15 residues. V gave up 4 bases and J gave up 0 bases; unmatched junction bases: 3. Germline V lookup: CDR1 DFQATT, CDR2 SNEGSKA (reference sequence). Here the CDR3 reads CSATRQGANTGELFF. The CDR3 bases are TGCAGTGCTACCCGACAGGGGGCGAACACCGGGGAGCTGTTTTTT.